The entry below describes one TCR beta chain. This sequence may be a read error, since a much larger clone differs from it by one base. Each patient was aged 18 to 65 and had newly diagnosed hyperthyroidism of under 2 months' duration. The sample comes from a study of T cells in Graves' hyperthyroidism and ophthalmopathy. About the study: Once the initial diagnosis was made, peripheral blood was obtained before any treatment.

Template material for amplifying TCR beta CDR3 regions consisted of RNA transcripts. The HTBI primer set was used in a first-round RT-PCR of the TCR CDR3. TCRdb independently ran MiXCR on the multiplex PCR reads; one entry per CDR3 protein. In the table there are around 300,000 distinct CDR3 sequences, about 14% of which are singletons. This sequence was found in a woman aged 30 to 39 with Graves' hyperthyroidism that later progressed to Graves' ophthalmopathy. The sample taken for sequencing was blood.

This CDR3 reads CASSPATSGFTYERYF. The CDR3 coding sequence is TGCGCCAGCAGCCCCGCGACTAGCGGGTTTACCTACGAGCGGTACTTC. The chain joins TRBV5-1 to TRBJ2-7; 10 bases are a match to TRBD2. The CDR3 loop spans 16 amino acids. Germline CDR1 is SGHRS and CDR2 is YFSETQ.